This record concerns one T cell receptor (beta chain) sequence. This specimen belongs to a study of blood T cell repertoires in COVID-19. Using immunoSEQ multiplex PCR, the repertoire was profiled, and TCRdb retains in-frame clones only, with some absent. The sample holds hundreds of thousands of clones, around 84% seen once. V lost 2 bases and J lost 6; bases outside the gene matches: 4. Germline V gene sequence: CDR1 LNHNV, CDR2 YYDKDF (reference sequence). The CDR3 runs 15 residues. This sequence joins TRBV15 and TRBJ2-1; 10 nucleotides agree with TRBD1. Sequenced: peripheral blood. The source of this sequence is a man aged 35 to 55 with acute or convalescent COVID-19. In nucleotides, the CDR3 is TGTGCCACCAGCAGAAGACAGGGGGCCGGCAATGAGCAGTTCTTC. Protein product: CATSRRQGAGNEQFF.